This passage covers 25 T cell receptor beta chains from one sample sequenced in a study of OX40 agonist ivuxolimab in advanced cancers. TCRdb's table, derived via immunoSEQ multiplex PCR, lists solely in-frame clones and lacks some. Of tens of thousands of clones listed, nearly 90% are singletons. This specimen was CD4+ or CD8+ T cells sorted from blood, taken in a trial of the OX40 agonist ivuxolimab. Receptors were obtained from an adult with an advanced solid tumor such as melanoma, head and neck, liver or kidney cancer.

The chain carries TRBV2 and TRBJ1-5; the match to TRBD1 covers 8 bases. This CDR3 spans 19 amino acids. The germline gives CDR1 SNHLY, CDR2 FYNNEI. Trimming at V came to 5 bases and at J to 1 base, leaving 16 bases not matched to a gene. The CDR3 DNA reads as TGTGCCAGCAGTCTATTAAAAGGGCACAGGGGGGTAAGCAATCAGCCCCAGCATTTT. Residues: CASSLLKGHRGVSNQPQHF.

CDR3 amino acids: CASSLSKGYVSSGANVLTF. The CDR3 DNA follows: TGTGCCAGCAGTTTATCGAAGGGTTATGTGAGCTCTGGGGCCAACGTCCTGACTTTC. The genes are TRBV27 and TRBJ2-6, with no clear D. This CDR3 has 19 residues. Germline CDR1 is MNHEY and CDR2 is SMNVEV (reference sequence). Trimming stripped 0 bases from V and 0 bases from J, with 15 bases between. The variable domain in full, with the rest retrieved from reference TRBV27 and TRBJ2-6, is EAQVTQNPRYLITVTGKKLTVTCSQNMNHEYMSWYRQDPGLGLRQIYYSMNVEVTDKGDVPEGYKVSRKEKRNFPLILESPSPNQTSLYFCASSLSKGYVSSGANVLTFGAGSRLTVL.

The chain has TRBV27 and TRBJ1-2, with D tentatively TRBD1 (6 bases). The CDR3 has 14 amino acids. Germline V gene lookup returns CDR1 MNHEY and CDR2 SMNVEV (reference sequence). V was cut by 7 bases and J by 8 bases, with 20 bases left in between. CDR3 in DNA: TGTGCCAGCACCTCCGGTTTGGGGGCGGAGGGCTACACCTTC. Protein product: CASTSGLGAEGYTF.

The chain couples TRBV11-2 to TRBJ2-7; weak D call: TRBD2 (6 bases). CDR3 length: 16 residues. Per the germline V gene, CDR1 is SGHAT and CDR2 is FQNNGV. Trimming left V 2 bases short and J 2 bases short, with 16 bases between. The CDR3 reads CASSLRSSASTYEQYF. For the CDR3, the DNA is TGTGCCAGCAGCTTACGGTCTAGCGCTTCCACCTACGAGCAGTACTTC.

A single count supports this clone. V gene TRBV6-5 combines with J gene TRBJ2-1; D might be TRBD1 or TRBD2, each matching 5 bases. There are 14 residues in the CDR3. V lost 5 bases, J lost 5 bases, and 13 bases lay in between. Germline loops: CDR1 MNHEY, CDR2 SVGAGI. The CDR3 nucleotides are TGTGCCAGCAGTACCGGGGCAGGGAACAATGAGCAGTTCTTC. Encoded protein: CASSTGAGNNEQFF.

The chain links TRBV19 to TRBJ2-1; perhaps TRBD1 as D (6 bases). Germline CDR1 and CDR2: LNHDA and SQIVND (reference sequence). The CDR3 is 14 residues long. Trimming stripped 6 bases from V and 6 bases from J, with 15 bases between. The CDR3 loop reads CASRLSRGGNEQFF. The CDR3 nucleotides read TGTGCCAGTAGGTTAAGCAGGGGTGGCAATGAGCAGTTCTTC.

This sequence joins TRBV27 and TRBJ2-3, with no clear D. The CDR3 length is 13 residues. V shed 10 bases and J shed 4 bases, with 15 bases lying between them. CDR1 and CDR2 from the germline V gene are MNHEY and SMNVEV (reference sequence). The CDR3 coding sequence is TGTGCCACTTCTTGGCGGAGCGCAGATACGCAGTATTTT. Translating it yields CATSWRSADTQYF.

In its sample, this clone was seen once. This chain links TRBV19 with TRBJ1-6; 8 bases agree with TRBD1. CDR3 length: 15 residues. J lost 7 bases, V lost 6 bases, and 8 bases had no gene match. Germline V lookup: CDR1 LNHDA, CDR2 SQIVND (reference sequence). CDR3 protein: CASSKRTGWNSPLHF. Here the CDR3 DNA reads TGTGCCAGTAGCAAAAGGACAGGGTGGAATTCACCCCTCCACTTT.

DNA of the CDR3: TGTGCCAGCAGCTCTGGCGGGAGCTCCTACAATGAGCAGTTCTTC. Translated, it gives CASSSGGSSYNEQFF. The chain joins TRBV6-4 to TRBJ2-1, with TRBD2 identical over 7 bases. The junction had 5 bases not matched to a gene; V was cut back by 6 bases and J by 0 bases. This CDR3 region has 15 residues. Per the germline V gene, CDR1 is MRHNA and CDR2 is SNTAGT.

The chain combines TRBV4-1 with TRBJ2-5, with 12 bases lining up with TRBD2. Germline V gives CDR1 MGHRA, CDR2 YSYEKL. The CDR3 totals 17 residues. Trimming removed 1 base from V and 6 bases from J; junction bases left unmatched: 9. The CDR3 bases are TGCGCCAGCAGCCAAGGACTAGCGGGAGCGCGGGGGAAGACCCAGTACTTC. Translated, it gives CASSQGLAGARGKTQYF.

This clone showed up just a few times. The chain couples TRBV4-1 to TRBJ2-1; 7 bases are shared with TRBD2. The CDR3 has 13 amino acids. Per the germline V gene, CDR1 is MGHRA and CDR2 is YSYEKL. The ends lost 4 bases at V and 5 bases at J; junction bases unmatched: 2. The CDR3 sequence is CASSRDYNNEQFF. In nucleotides, the CDR3 is TGCGCCAGCAGCCGGGACTATAACAATGAGCAGTTCTTC.

This clone showed up just a few times. One end of the junction fails to match germline, which may point to a read error. The chain recombines TRBV11-3 with TRBJ2-1, with unresolved D. The CDR3 runs 13 residues. Per the germline V gene, CDR1 is SGHNT and CDR2 is YENEEA. The CDR3 protein is CASSQDFHNEQFF. CDR3 coding DNA: TGCGCCAGCAGCCAAGATTTTCATAATGAGCAGTTCTTC. The full variable domain, rest sourced from reference TRBV11-3 and TRBJ2-1, is EAGVVQSPRYKIIEKKQPVAFWCNPISGHNTLYWYLQNLGQGPELLIRYENEEAVDDSQLPKDRFSAERLKGVDSTLKIQPAELGDSAVYLCASSQDFHNEQFFGPGTRLTVL.

This clone was seen once. The CDR3: CASSPVPSTDTQYF. In DNA form, the CDR3 reads TGTGCCAGCAGCCCCGTCCCCAGCACAGATACGCAGTATTTT. The chain combines TRBV7-9 with TRBJ2-3; D is unclear. Deletions cut 5 bases from V and 0 bases from J, with 9 bases between. Germline CDR1 is SEHNR and CDR2 is FQNEAQ (reference sequence). This CDR3 is built from 14 residues.

There are a few counts of this clone. The gene calls are TRBV30 and TRBJ2-7, with D hard to call. Germline V gene data show CDR1 as GTSNPN and CDR2 as SVGIG (reference sequence). The CDR3 is 14 amino acids. Trimming pared 0 bases from V and 2 bases from J, leaving 11 bases between. Written as DNA, the CDR3 is TGTGCCTGGAGTGTACCCACGGAAACCTACGAGCAGTACTTC. It yields the protein CAWSVPTETYEQYF.

The CDR3 nucleotides are TGCGCCAGCAGGGATAGGACAGGGAAATACGAGCAGTACTTC. It translates to CASRDRTGKYEQYF. The J gene is TRBJ2-7, the V gene TRBV5-1; 8 bases line up with TRBD1. Per the germline V gene, CDR1 is SGHRS and CDR2 is YFSETQ. There are 14 residues in the CDR3. After removal of 5 bases from V and 4 bases from J, the junction contained 8 bases not matched to a gene.

V usage is TRBV19 and J usage is TRBJ2-1; the match to TRBD2 covers 14 bases. Germline-derived CDR1 and CDR2 are LNHDA and SQIVND (reference sequence). J gave up 6 bases and V 3 bases, and 4 bases lay outside the gene matches. This CDR3 has 16 amino acids. Here the CDR3 DNA reads TGTGCCAGTAGTATCCTGGGACTAGCGGGAGTCAATGAGCAGTTCTTC. Protein sequence: CASSILGLAGVNEQFF.

CDR3 sequence (DNA): TGTGCCAGCAGTGATGGCCCGGGACTTTCGGACTACGAGCAGTACTTC. Encoded protein: CASSDGPGLSDYEQYF. The rearrangement links TRBV6-1 to TRBJ2-7; TRBD2 is a possible D gene (6 bases). V was cut by 3 bases and J by 3 bases, with 18 bases left in between. The germline gives CDR1 MNHNS, CDR2 SASEGT. The CDR3 has 16 amino acids.

The rearrangement joins TRBV14 to TRBJ2-1; 14 bases fit TRBD2. The length of the CDR3 is 15 residues. CDR1 is SGHDN, CDR2 FVKESK, per germline. The V and J ends lost 4 bases and 6 bases, in that order; junction bases with no gene match: 2. CDR3 loop: CASSLGLAGANEQFF. In DNA form, the CDR3 reads TGTGCCAGCAGCCTGGGACTAGCGGGAGCCAATGAGCAGTTCTTC.

The rearrangement uses TRBV2 and TRBJ2-7; 7 nucleotides align to TRBD1. This CDR3 spans 12 amino acids. Germline CDR1 is SNHLY and CDR2 is FYNNEI. The ends lost 10 bases at V and 2 bases at J; junction bases unmatched: 5. CDR3 protein: CAIGDSPYEQYF. In DNA, the CDR3 is TGTGCCATTGGGGACAGTCCCTACGAGCAGTACTTC.

The genes are TRBV7-9 and TRBJ1-2; D remains unclear. V dropped 5 bases and J dropped 8 bases, with 12 bases sitting between them. This CDR3 region has 12 residues. Per germline, CDR1 SEHNR and CDR2 FQNEAQ (reference sequence). The CDR3 is CASSPASLGYTF. In DNA, the CDR3 is TGTGCCAGCAGCCCGGCCTCACTCGGCTACACCTTC.

The chain has TRBV7-8 and TRBJ1-4; possible D gene TRBD1, 5 bases. Trimming left V 7 bases short and J 0 bases short, with 15 bases between. Germline V lookup: CDR1 SGHVS, CDR2 FQNEAQ. The CDR3 has 16 residues. CDR3 sequence: CASTPDSGATNEKLFF. CDR3 nucleotide sequence: TGTGCCAGCACCCCAGACAGTGGCGCAACTAATGAAAAACTGTTTTTT.

This CDR3 reads CASSKQGTSGRMAKNIQYF. The CDR3 DNA sequence: TGTGCCAGCAGCAAACAGGGGACTAGCGGGAGGATGGCCAAAAACATTCAGTACTTC. The chain has TRBV21-1 and TRBJ2-4; TRBD2 was called by the table and not checked on the DNA. TRBV21-1 corresponds to a pseudogene. The CDR3 is 19 residues long.

The V call is TRBV6-8, the J call TRBJ2-5; 7 bases are shared with TRBD1. There are 17 residues in the CDR3. The germline gives CDR1 MNHGY, CDR2 SAAAGT. With 2 bases clipped from V and 1 base from J, the junction kept 10 bases outside the gene matches. The CDR3 sequence is CASSYQYGQVVQETQYF. CDR3 nucleotides: TGTGCCAGCAGTTACCAGTATGGACAGGTAGTCCAAGAGACCCAGTACTTC.

This chain connects TRBV7-9 to TRBJ2-1; TRBD1 agrees at 7 bases. Unmatched junction bases numbered 6, after V lost 5 bases and J lost 5 bases. There are 14 residues in the CDR3. Germline V CDR1 and CDR2: SEHNR, FQNEAQ (reference sequence). CDR3 loop: CASSQRQGDNEQFF. DNA for the CDR3: TGTGCCAGCAGCCAGAGACAGGGAGACAATGAGCAGTTCTTC.

This clone was seen once. V is TRBV7-2 and J is TRBJ2-1; D call uncertain. V dropped 1 base and J dropped 0 bases, with 10 bases sitting between them. There are 16 residues in the CDR3. CDR1 is SGHTA and CDR2 is FQGNSA in the germline V gene. CDR3 DNA sequence: TGTGCCAGCAGCTTAGTGGGTCGACCCTCCTACAATGAGCAGTTCTTC. Amino acids: CASSLVGRPSYNEQFF.